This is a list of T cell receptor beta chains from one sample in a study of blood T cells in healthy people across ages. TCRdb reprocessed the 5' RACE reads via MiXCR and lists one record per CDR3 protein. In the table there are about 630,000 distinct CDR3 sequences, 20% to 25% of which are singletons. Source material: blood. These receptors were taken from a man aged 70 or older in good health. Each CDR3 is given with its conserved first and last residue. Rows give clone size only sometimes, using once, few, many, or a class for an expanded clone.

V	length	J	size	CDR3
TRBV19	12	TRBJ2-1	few	CAIRTECNEQFF
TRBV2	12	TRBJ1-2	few	CASSDGQDGYTF
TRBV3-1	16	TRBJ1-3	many	CASSLDGGVTGNTIYF
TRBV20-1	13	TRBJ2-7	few	CSASHGKAYEQYF
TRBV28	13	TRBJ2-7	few	CASSSRDNYEQYF
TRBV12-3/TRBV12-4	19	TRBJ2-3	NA	CASSPPRRTLAALTDTQYF
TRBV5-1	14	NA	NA	CASRLAGGNNEQYF
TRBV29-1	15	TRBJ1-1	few	CSVTPRRTGNTEAFF
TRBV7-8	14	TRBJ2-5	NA	CASSRTSGSKTQYF
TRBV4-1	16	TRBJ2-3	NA	CASSRSGRDGADTQYF
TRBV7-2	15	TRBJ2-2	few	CASSFLLANTGELFF
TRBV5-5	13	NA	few	CASSVRTAYEQYF
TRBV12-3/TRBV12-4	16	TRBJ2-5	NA	CASRLGGTLRGETQYF
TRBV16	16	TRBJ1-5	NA	CASSQSGTHSNQPQHF
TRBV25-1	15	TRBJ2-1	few	CASRGDRGSYNEQFF
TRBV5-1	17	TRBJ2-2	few	CASSTTGPSGRFGELFF
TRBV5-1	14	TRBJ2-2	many	CASSLQGHTGELFF
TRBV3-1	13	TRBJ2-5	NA	CASRGTSWETQYF
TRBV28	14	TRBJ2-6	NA	CAGSYRSGANVLTF
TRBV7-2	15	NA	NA	CAGSSGLTRVGEQFF
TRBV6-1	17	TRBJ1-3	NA	CATEPGQGAISGNTIYF
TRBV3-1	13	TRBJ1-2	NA	CASSQARGHGYTF
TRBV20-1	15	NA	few	CSARDWGGRAYEQYF
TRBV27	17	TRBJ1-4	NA	CASSLTGLGTTNEKLFF
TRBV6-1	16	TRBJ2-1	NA	CASSEARGRVLNEQFF
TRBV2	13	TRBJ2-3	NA	CASRALVTDTQYF
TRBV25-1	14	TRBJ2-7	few	CASSVTSGAYEQYF
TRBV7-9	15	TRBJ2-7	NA	CASSLGAGATNEQYF
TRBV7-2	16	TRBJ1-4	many	CASSLARTGKNEKLFF
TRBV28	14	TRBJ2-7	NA	CASRVAGGSWEQYF
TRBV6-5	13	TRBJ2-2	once	CASRPNGPGELFF
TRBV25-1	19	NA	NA	CASSEWTGGTSGSSYGQYF
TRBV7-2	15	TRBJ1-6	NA	CASSGRGKGGPPLHF
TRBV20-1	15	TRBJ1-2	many	CSARDFRSPGYGYTF
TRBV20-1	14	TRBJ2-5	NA	CSARIGGASYEQYF